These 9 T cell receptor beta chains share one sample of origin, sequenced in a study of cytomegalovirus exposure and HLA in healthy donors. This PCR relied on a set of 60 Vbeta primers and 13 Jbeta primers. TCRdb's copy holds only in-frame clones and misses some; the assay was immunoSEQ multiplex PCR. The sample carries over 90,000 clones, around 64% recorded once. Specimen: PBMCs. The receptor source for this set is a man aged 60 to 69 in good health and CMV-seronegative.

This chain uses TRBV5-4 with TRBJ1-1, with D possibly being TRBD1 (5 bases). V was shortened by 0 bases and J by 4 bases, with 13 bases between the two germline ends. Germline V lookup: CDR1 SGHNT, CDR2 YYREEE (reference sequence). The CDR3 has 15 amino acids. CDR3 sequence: CASSLEGRGSTEAFF. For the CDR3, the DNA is TGTGCCAGCAGCTTGGAGGGGAGGGGCAGCACTGAAGCTTTCTTT.

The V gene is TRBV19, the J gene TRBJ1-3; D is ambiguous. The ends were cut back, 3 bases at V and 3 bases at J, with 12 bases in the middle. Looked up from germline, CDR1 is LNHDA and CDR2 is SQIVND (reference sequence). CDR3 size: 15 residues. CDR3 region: CASSMISQFGNTIYF. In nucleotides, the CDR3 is TGTGCCAGTAGTATGATCTCGCAGTTTGGAAACACCATATATTTT.

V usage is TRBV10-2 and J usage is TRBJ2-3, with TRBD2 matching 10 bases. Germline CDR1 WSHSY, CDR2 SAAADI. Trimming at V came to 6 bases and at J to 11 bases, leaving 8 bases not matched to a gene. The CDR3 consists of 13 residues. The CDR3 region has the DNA TGCGCCAGCAGGGGGACTAGCGCCCGTGTGCAGTATTTT. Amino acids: CASRGTSARVQYF.

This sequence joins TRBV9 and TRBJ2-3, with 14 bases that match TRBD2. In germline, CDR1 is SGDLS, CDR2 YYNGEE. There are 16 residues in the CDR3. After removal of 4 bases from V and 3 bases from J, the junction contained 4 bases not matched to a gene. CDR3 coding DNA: TGTGCCAGCAGCCCACGACTAGCGGGGGGGACAGATACGCAGTATTTT. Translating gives CASSPRLAGGTDTQYF.

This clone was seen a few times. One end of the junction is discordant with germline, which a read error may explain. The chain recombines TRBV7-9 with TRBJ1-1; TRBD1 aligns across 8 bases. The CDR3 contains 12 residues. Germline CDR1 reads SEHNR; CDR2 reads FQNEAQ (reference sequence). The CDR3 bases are TGTTCCAGCAGACAGGGGTCCACTGAAGCTTTCTTT. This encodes CSSRQGSTEAFF.

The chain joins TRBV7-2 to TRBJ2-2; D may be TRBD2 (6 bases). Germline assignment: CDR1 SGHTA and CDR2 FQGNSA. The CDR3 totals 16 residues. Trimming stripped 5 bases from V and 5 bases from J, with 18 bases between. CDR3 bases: TGTGCCAGCAGCCTAGGAGGGCGGGTACTAACCGGGGAGCTGTTTTTT. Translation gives CASSLGGRVLTGELFF.

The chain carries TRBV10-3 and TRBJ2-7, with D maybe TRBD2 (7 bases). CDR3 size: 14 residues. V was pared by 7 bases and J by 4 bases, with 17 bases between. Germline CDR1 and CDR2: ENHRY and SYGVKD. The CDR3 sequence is CAIKGGGREYEQYF. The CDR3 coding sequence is TGTGCCATCAAGGGGGGCGGGAGAGAATACGAGCAGTACTTC.

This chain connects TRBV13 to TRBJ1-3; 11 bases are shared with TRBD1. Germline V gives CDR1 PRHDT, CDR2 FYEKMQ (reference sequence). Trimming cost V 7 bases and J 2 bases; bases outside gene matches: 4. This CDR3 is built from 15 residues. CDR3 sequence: CASTRTGGAGNTIYF. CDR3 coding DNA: TGTGCCAGCACACGGACAGGGGGCGCTGGAAACACCATATATTTT.

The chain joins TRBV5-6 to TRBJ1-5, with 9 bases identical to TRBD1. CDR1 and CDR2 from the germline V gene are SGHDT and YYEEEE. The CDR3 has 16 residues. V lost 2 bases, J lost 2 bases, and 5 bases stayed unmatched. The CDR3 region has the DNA TGTGCCAGCAGCTTTTACAGGGGGCTTGGCAATCAGCCCCAGCATTTT. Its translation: CASSFYRGLGNQPQHF.